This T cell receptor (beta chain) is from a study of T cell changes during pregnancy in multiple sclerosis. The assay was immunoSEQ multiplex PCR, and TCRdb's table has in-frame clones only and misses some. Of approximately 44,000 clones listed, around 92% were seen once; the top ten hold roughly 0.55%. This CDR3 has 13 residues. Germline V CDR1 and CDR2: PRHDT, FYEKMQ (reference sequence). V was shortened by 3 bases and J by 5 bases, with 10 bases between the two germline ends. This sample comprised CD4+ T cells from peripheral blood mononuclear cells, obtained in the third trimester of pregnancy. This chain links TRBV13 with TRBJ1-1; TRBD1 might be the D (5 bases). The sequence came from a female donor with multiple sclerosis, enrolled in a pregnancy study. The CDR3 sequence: CASSLGGRTEAFF. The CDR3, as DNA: TGTGCCAGCAGCTTGGGGGGTAGGACTGAAGCTTTCTTT.